A selection of T cell receptor beta chains follows, all from one sample in a study of regulatory T cells in long-lasting Graves disease. TCRdb independently ran MiXCR on the multiplex PCR reads; one entry per CDR3 protein. The repertoire holds about 660,000 distinct CDR3 sequences, with 25% to 30% as singletons. Specimen: peripheral blood mononuclear cells (PBMCs), collected when the disease was refractory, from a patient treated with antithyroid drugs. The source of these receptors is a female donor with Graves disease. The CDR3 runs from the conserved cysteine through the conserved F or W. D genes are given only for firm matches. Clone size, where shown, is once, few, many, or a class for clones that have expanded.

D	J	V	size	DNA	CDR3
.	TRBJ2-7	TRBV30	few	TGTGCCTGGAGTGTAAAGGGAGAGCAGTACTTC	CAWSVKGEQYF
.	TRBJ1-1	TRBV6-4	.	TGTGCCAGCAGTTACTCAATTGGCTCAGGAGCTTTCTTT	CASSYSIGSGAFF
.	TRBJ2-5	TRBV20-1	few	TGCAGTGCTAGCGTTTTGGGAGAGACCCAGTACTTC	CSASVLGETQYF
.	TRBJ2-3	TRBV5-5	.	TGTGCCAGCAGTGCGGCAGATACGCAGTATTTT	CASSAADTQYF
.	TRBJ1-6	TRBV6-1	few	TGTGCCAGCAGCCAAGGGAGAGACGGATCCTTTAATTCACCCCTCCACTTT	CASSQGRDGSFNSPLHF
.	TRBJ1-6	TRBV7-2	few	TGTGCCAGCAGCGACCTCCTTTCACCCCTCCACTTT	CASSDLLSPLHF
TRBD1	TRBJ1-3	TRBV7-8	once	TGTGCCAGCAGCTTAGAGGGACAGGGGGCCTCTGGAAACACCATATATTTT	CASSLEGQGASGNTIYF
.	TRBJ1-5	TRBV11-2	few	TGTGCCAGCAGCTTAGATATCGGGAATCCCCAGCATTTT	CASSLDIGNPQHF
.	TRBJ2-1	TRBV11-2	.	TGTGCCAGCAGCTTAGATTTGAGAGTAGCCTTAAGCTCCTACAATGAGCAGTTCTTC	CASSLDLRVALSSYNEQFF
TRBD1	TRBJ2-1	TRBV20-1	.	TGCAGTGCCGATAGGTGGGGACAGGGGGTGGGTGAGCAGTTCTTC	CSADRWGQGVGEQFF
.	TRBJ2-5	TRBV27	few	TGTGCCAGCAGTTTGACAGGGAGGAGGAGGGAGACCCAGTACTTC	CASSLTGRRRETQYF
TRBD2	TRBJ2-7	TRBV6-1	many	TGTGCCAGCAGACCAACAGCGGGAGTGAGATACGAGCAGTACTTC	CASRPTAGVRYEQYF
.	TRBJ1-2	TRBV11-2	.	TGTGCCAGCAGCTTCGCGTCGGGACAAAACCCCCTCGATGGCTACACCTTC	CASSFASGQNPLDGYTF
TRBD2	TRBJ2-7	TRBV28	few	TGTGCCAGCAGTTTAAAACTAGCGGGAGGTACCTACGAGCAGTACTTC	CASSLKLAGGTYEQYF
.	TRBJ2-2	TRBV27	.	TGTGCCAGCAGTTTAATGGCAGGGGCTAGGAACGGGGAGCTGTTTTTT	CASSLMAGARNGELFF
.	TRBJ1-5	TRBV28	once	TGTGCCAGCAGTTCCGGGACGCCCCAGCATTTT	CASSSGTPQHF
.	TRBJ1-1	TRBV7-9	.	TGTGCCAGCAGCTCAACACATAGGGACACTGAAGCTTTCTTT	CASSSTHRDTEAFF
.	TRBJ2-7	TRBV12-3/TRBV12-4	many	TGTGCCAGCAGTCCCATGGGGGTTAAAACCTACGAGCAGTACTTC	CASSPMGVKTYEQYF
.	TRBJ1-2	TRBV12-3/TRBV12-4	few	TGTGCCAGCAGTTTAAGTCCGGAAGGCTACACCTTC	CASSLSPEGYTF
TRBD1	TRBJ1-6	TRBV18	.	TGTGCCAGCTCACGACAGGGTAATAATTCACCCCTCCACTTT	CASSRQGNNSPLHF
.	TRBJ1-2	TRBV19	few	TGTGCCAGTGCCTTTCTGGCTGGGGGACATGGCTACACCTTC	CASAFLAGGHGYTF
.	TRBJ1-1	TRBV20-1	few	TGCAGTGCTAGACTCCACGACAGGACAGTGAACACTGAAGCTTTCTTT	CSARLHDRTVNTEAFF
.	TRBJ2-2	TRBV10-2	.	TGCGCCAGCAGTGAGTCAGGCCTAGCGATCACCGGGGAGCTGTTTTTT	CASSESGLAITGELFF
.	TRBJ1-1	TRBV27	few	TGTGCCAGCAGGAAGGGTGTTGAAGCTTTCTTT	CASRKGVEAFF
.	TRBJ1-2	TRBV5-1	few	TGCGCCAGCAGCGGAGCCCTCATAGGCTACACCTTC	CASSGALIGYTF
.	TRBJ1-4	TRBV28	many	TGTGCCAGCTCGATTTCCCTGGGAGATGAAAAACTGTTTTTT	CASSISLGDEKLFF
TRBD1	TRBJ1-1	TRBV3-1	.	TGTGCCAGCAGCCAAGGAAAGGGGGCGGGCGACACTGAAGCTTTCTTT	CASSQGKGAGDTEAFF
.	TRBJ2-5	TRBV10-2	.	TGCGCCAGCAGTCCTAATGACTGGGGGGAGACCCAGTACTTC	CASSPNDWGETQYF
.	TRBJ2-7	TRBV7-9	many	TGTGCCAGCAGCTTAGTCCCCTACGAGCAGTACTTC	CASSLVPYEQYF
.	TRBJ1-1	TRBV19	.	TGTGCCAGTAAGTCACAGGGTTTGGTCACTGAAGCTTTCTTT	CASKSQGLVTEAFF
TRBD1	TRBJ1-6	TRBV3-1	few	TGTGCCAGCAGCCAAGATCCCGGGACAGGTACTTCACCCCTCCACTTT	CASSQDPGTGTSPLHF
TRBD2	TRBJ2-5	TRBV6-1	few	TGTGCCAGCACCGGGACTAGCGGGGCCCCGGGCGAGACCCAGTACTTC	CASTGTSGAPGETQYF
TRBD2	TRBJ2-5	TRBV5-4	.	TGTGCCAGCAGCCCCGGGGGGGCCGTCAATATACAAGAGACCCAGTACTTC	CASSPGGAVNIQETQYF
.	TRBJ1-5	TRBV7-6	few	TGTGCCAGCAGCTTAGTCGCAGGTCCCAATCAGCCCCAGCATTTT	CASSLVAGPNQPQHF
.	TRBJ1-1	TRBV27	.	TGTGCCAGCAGTAATAGACGGGGGGACACTGAAGCTTTCTTT	CASSNRRGDTEAFF
.	TRBJ1-3	TRBV11-2	few	TGTGCCAGCAGCTCCCACGACGTTAGCTCTGGAAACACCATATATTTT	CASSSHDVSSGNTIYF
.	TRBJ1-1	TRBV5-4	.	TGTACCAGCAGCTTGGAAGGGAACACTGAAGCTTTCTTT	CTSSLEGNTEAFF
.	TRBJ2-7	TRBV6-1	few	TGTGCCAGCAAGGGTGTTGGGGGCCAGATTTACGAGCAGTACTTC	CASKGVGGQIYEQYF
TRBD1	TRBJ2-7	TRBV7-3	few	TGTGCCAGCAGCTTAATCTCAGGACAGGGATACGAGCAGTACTTC	CASSLISGQGYEQYF
.	TRBJ2-2	TRBV20-1	.	TGCAGTGCCTCCATTACCGGGGAGCTGTTTTTT	CSASITGELFF
.	TRBJ1-4	TRBV6-1	.	TGTGCCAGCAGCCCGGACGACAGCCCTATGGAAAAACTGTTTTTT	CASSPDDSPMEKLFF
.	TRBJ1-2	TRBV20-1	.	TGCAGTGCTAGAGACCCCGCCGCAGGGGATGGCTACACCTTC	CSARDPAAGDGYTF
.	TRBJ1-1	TRBV19	few	TGTGCCAGTGCTACAGGGAATGAAGCTTTCTTT	CASATGNEAFF
.	TRBJ1-1	TRBV29-1	.	TGCAGCGTTGTCGGTCCCGGTACGTGGAACACTGAAGCTTTCTTT	CSVVGPGTWNTEAFF
TRBD1	TRBJ1-6	TRBV30	few	TGTGCCTGGAGTACAGGGGGCGTTGATAATTCACCCCTCCACTTT	CAWSTGGVDNSPLHF
TRBD1	TRBJ1-1	TRBV7-9	few	TGTGCCAGCAGATACCCAGGGGGCGAAAACACTGAAGCTTTCTTT	CASRYPGGENTEAFF
TRBD2	TRBJ2-1	TRBV12-3/TRBV12-4	.	TGTGCCAGCAGTTATCGGGCGGGAGACGAGCAGTTCTTC	CASSYRAGDEQFF
.	TRBJ2-7	TRBV29-1	.	TGCAGCGTTGAACTGTCAGGGGAGCCCTACGAGCAGTACTTC	CSVELSGEPYEQYF
TRBD1	TRBJ2-7	TRBV13	few	TGTGCCAGCAGCCAGACAGGGTCCCCCTACGAGCAGTACTTC	CASSQTGSPYEQYF
.	TRBJ1-4	TRBV6-9	.	TGTGCCAGCAGTTATCGTGGAGGAGGGGCGGATAATGAAAAACTGTTTTTT	CASSYRGGGADNEKLFF
.	TRBJ1-1	TRBV2	.	TGTGCCAGCAGTGACCAGGGCTCGAGGCTAGAAGCTTTCTTT	CASSDQGSRLEAFF
TRBD2	TRBJ2-2	TRBV12-3/TRBV12-4	many	TGTGCCAGCAGTTTCCTAGCGGGAGTAGGCACCGGGGAGCTGTTTTTT	CASSFLAGVGTGELFF
TRBD1	TRBJ1-6	TRBV7-2	.	TGTGCCAGCAGCCACTCCGGGACAGGGAGTTCACCCCTCCACTTT	CASSHSGTGSSPLHF
TRBD1	TRBJ1-2	TRBV12-3/TRBV12-4	.	TGTGCCAGCAGCCCGACGGGACAGACCTTTTATGGCTACACCTTC	CASSPTGQTFYGYTF